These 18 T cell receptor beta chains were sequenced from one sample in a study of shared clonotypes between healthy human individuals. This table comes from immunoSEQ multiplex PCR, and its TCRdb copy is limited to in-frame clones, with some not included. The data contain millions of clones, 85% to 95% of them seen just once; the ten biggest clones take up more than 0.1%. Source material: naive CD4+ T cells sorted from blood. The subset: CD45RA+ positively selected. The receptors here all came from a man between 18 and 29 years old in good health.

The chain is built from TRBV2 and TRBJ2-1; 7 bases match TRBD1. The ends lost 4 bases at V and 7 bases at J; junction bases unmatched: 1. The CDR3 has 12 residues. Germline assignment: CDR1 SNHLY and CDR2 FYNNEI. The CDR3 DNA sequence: TGTGCCAGCAGTGTACAGGGGAATGAGCAGTTCTTC. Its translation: CASSVQGNEQFF.

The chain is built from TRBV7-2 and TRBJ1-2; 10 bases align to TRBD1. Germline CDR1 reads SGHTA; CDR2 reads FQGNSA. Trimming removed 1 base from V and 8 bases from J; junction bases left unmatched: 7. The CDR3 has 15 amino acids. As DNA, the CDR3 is TGTGCCAGCAGCTTAGTTGGGACAGGGGTGCGGGGCTACACCTTC. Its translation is CASSLVGTGVRGYTF.

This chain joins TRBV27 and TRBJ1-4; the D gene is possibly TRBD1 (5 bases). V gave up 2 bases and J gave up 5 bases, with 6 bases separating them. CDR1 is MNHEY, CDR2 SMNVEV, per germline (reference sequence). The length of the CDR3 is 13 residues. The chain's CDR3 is CASSLRGNEKLFF. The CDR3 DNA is TGTGCCAGCAGTTTACGGGGGAATGAAAAACTGTTTTTT.

The CDR3 bases are TGTGCCAGCTCACCAGGGACCTTGGACGTTTACACTGAAGCTTTCTTT. It codes for CASSPGTLDVYTEAFF. This chain joins TRBV18 and TRBJ1-1, with D tentatively TRBD1 (5 bases). Trimming left V 2 bases short and J 3 bases short, with 16 bases between. The germline V gene encodes CDR1 KGHSH and CDR2 LQKENI. The CDR3 covers 16 residues.

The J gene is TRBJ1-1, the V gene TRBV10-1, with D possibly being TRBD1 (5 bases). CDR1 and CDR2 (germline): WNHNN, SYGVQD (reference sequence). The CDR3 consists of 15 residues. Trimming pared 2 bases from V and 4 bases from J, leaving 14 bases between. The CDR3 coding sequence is TGCGCCAGCAGTGAGGGCAGGGCGGGGATCACTGAAGCTTTCTTT. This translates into CASSEGRAGITEAFF.

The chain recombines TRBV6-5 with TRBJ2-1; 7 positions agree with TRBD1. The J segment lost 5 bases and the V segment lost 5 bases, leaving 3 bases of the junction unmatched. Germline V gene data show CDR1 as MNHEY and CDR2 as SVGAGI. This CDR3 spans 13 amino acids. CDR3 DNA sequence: TGTGCCAGCAGTCGGGACAGACACAATGAGCAGTTCTTC. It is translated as CASSRDRHNEQFF.

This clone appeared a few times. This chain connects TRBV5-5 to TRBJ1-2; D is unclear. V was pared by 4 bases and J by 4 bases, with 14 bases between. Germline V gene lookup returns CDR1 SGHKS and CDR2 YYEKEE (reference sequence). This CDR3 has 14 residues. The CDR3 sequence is CASSTDLGIYGYTF. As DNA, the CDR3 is TGTGCCAGCAGCACGGATCTCGGGATCTATGGCTACACCTTC. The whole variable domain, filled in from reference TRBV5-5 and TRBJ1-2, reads DAGVTQSPTHLIKTRGQQVTLRCSPISGHKSVSWYQQVLGQGPQFIFQYYEKEERGRGNFPDRFSARQFPNYSSELNVNALLLGDSALYLCASSTDLGIYGYTFGSGTRLTVV.

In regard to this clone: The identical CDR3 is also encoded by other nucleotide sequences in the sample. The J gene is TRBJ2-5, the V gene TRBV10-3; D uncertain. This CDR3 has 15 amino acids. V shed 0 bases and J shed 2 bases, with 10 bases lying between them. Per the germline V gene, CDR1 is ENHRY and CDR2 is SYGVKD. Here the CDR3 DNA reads TGTGCCATCAGTGAGTCCCGGGTCCCACAAGAGACCCAGTACTTC. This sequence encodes CAISESRVPQETQYF.

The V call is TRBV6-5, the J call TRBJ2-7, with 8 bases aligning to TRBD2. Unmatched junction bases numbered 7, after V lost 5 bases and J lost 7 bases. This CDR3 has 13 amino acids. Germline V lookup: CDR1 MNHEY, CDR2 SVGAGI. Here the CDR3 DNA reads TGTGCCAGCAGTGCCGGACTAGCCGGAGAGCAGTACTTC. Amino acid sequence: CASSAGLAGEQYF.

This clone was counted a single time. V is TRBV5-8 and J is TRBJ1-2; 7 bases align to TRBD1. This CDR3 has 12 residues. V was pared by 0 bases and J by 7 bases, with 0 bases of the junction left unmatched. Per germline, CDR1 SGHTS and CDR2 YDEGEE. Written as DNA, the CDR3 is TGTGCCAGCAGCTTGGAGGGGGCTGGCTACACCTTC. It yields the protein CASSLEGAGYTF.

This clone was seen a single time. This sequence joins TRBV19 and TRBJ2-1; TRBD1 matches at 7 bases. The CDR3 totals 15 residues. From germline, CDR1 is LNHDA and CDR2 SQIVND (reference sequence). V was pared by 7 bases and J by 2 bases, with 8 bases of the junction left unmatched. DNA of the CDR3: TGTGCCAGTATAGGGGGCGGATCCCCCTACAATGAGCAGTTCTTC. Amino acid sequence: CASIGGGSPYNEQFF.

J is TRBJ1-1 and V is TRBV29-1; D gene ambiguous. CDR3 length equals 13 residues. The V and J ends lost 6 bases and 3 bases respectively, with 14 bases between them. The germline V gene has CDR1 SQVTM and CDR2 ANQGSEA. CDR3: CSVILIPDTEAFF. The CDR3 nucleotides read TGCAGCGTAATCTTAATTCCGGACACTGAAGCTTTCTTT.

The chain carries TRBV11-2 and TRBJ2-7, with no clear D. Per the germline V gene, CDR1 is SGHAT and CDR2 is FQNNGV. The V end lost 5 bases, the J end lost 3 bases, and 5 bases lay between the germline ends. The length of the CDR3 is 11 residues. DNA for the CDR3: TGTGCCAGCAGCAACATCTACGAGCAGTACTTC. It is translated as CASSNIYEQYF.

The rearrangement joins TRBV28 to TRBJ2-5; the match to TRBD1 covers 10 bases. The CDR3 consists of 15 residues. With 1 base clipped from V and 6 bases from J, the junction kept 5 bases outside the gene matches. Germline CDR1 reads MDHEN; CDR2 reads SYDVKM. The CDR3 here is CASSLLTGGLKTQYF. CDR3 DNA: TGTGCCAGCAGTTTATTGACAGGGGGCCTGAAGACCCAGTACTTC.

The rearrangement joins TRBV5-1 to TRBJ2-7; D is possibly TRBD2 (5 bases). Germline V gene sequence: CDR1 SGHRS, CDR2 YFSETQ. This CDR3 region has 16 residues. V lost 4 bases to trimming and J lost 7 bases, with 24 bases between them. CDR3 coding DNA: TGCGCCAGCAGCCCGACGGCGGGCACTCAGGCTTGGGAGCAGTACTTC. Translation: CASSPTAGTQAWEQYF.

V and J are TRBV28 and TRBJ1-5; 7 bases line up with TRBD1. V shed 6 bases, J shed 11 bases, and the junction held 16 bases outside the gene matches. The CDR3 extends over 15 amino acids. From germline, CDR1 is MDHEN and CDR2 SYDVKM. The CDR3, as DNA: TGTGCCAGCAGCTTAGGGGGCCCCGGCCCTGGGTCCCAGCATTTT. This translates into CASSLGGPGPGSQHF.

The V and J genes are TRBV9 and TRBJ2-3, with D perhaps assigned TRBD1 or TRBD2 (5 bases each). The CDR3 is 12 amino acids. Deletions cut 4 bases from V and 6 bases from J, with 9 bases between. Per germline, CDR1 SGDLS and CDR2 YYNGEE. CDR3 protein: CASSRDVDTQYF. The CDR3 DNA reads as TGTGCCAGCAGCCGGGACGTGGATACGCAGTATTTT. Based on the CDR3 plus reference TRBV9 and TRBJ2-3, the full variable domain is DSGVTQTPKHLITATGQRVTLRCSPRSGDLSVYWYQQSLDQGLQFLIQYYNGEERAKGNILERFSAQQFPDLHSELNLSSLELGDSALYFCASSRDVDTQYFGPGTRLTVL.

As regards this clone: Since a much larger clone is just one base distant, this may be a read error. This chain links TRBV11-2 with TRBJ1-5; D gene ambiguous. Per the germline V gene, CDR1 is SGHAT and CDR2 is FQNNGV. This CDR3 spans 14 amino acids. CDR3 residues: CGSSLDRVNQPQHF. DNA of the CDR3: TGTGGCAGCAGCTTAGATCGGGTGAATCAGCCCCAGCATTTT.